The 17 T cell receptor beta chains given below trace back to one sample, sequenced in a study of early T cells in non-severe SARS-CoV-2 infection listed by TCRdb under 2021. The method was 5' RACE. The data were produced on a NextSeq 500. The public reads were reanalyzed by TCRdb: fastp trimming at Q25, MiXCR alignment, in-frame beta chains only. Identical CDR3 protein sequences are pooled into one entry, listed with their most common genes and DNA. For this sample the table gives tens of thousands of distinct CDR3 sequences, of which approximately 5% were detected only once. The ten biggest clones cover 16% of the sample. Sequenced input: whole blood. The receptors shown here come from an adult who was a healthcare worker with PCR-confirmed SARS-CoV-2 infection or an uninfected control (not recorded which).

In this sample, this clonotype turned up many times. J is TRBJ2-5 and V is TRBV7-3; D possibly corresponds to TRBD1 (5 bases). Germline loops: CDR1 SGHTA, CDR2 FQGTGA. The CDR3 runs to 13 residues. V was pared by 4 bases and J by 1 base, with 7 bases between. CDR3 region: CASSSRVQETQYF. The CDR3, as DNA: TGTGCCAGCAGCTCCAGGGTCCAAGAGACCCAGTACTTC.

This clonotype showed up many times. The V call is TRBV18, the J call TRBJ2-1, with 10 bases that match TRBD2. Trimming removed 4 bases from V and 3 bases from J; junction bases left unmatched: 3. The CDR3 is made up of 15 amino acids. Germline CDR1 reads KGHSH; CDR2 reads LQKENI. In DNA form, the CDR3 reads TGTGCCAGCTCACGTAGCGGGGGGTTCTACAATGAGCAGTTCTTC. It specifies CASSRSGGFYNEQFF.

There are a few counts of this clonotype. At one end the junction does not follow the germline gene, possibly because of a read error. The chain joins TRBV9 to TRBJ2-1; 12 nucleotides align to TRBD2. Germline CDR1 and CDR2: SGDLS and YYNGEE. The CDR3 loop spans 16 amino acids. The CDR3 is CASSGPPSLAGGFSVF. CDR3 coding DNA: TGTGCCAGCAGCGGTCCCCCCTCCCTAGCGGGGGGGTTTTCGGTCTTC.

The rearrangement joins TRBV20-1 to TRBJ1-2; TRBD1 matches at 8 bases. The trim removed 7 bases at V and 4 bases at J, leaving 11 bases unmatched. Germline-derived CDR1 and CDR2 are DFQATT and SNEGSKA (reference sequence). This CDR3 is 14 amino acids long. The CDR3 here is CSVSPTGESYGYTF. The CDR3 coding sequence is TGCAGTGTCTCCCCGACAGGGGAAAGCTATGGCTACACCTTC.

This clonotype is medium-sized in the sample. This chain uses TRBV27 with TRBJ1-5; D unresolved. The CDR3 sequence is 13 residues long. The germline V and J ends were trimmed by 5 bases and 11 bases, with 16 bases remaining between them. Per the germline V gene, CDR1 is MNHEY and CDR2 is SMNVEV (reference sequence). The CDR3 bases are TGTGCCAGCAGTCCATTTATGCAATCAGCCCAGCATTTT. The encoded protein is CASSPFMQSAQHF.

This clonotype was recorded many times. The chain has TRBV7-3 and TRBJ1-1; D is unresolved. Germline V gene data show CDR1 as SGHTA and CDR2 as FQGTGA. Trimming removed 1 base at V and 4 bases at J, with 7 bases between. The CDR3 consists of 13 residues. This chain's CDR3 is CASSLNPSTEAFF. CDR3 DNA sequence: TGTGCCAGCAGCTTAAACCCCAGCACTGAAGCTTTCTTT.

This clonotype has a count of ten or more. The gene calls are TRBV3-1 and TRBJ1-6, with no clear D. This CDR3 contains 13 residues. Trimming left V 1 base short and J 18 bases short, with 16 bases between. Germline assignment: CDR1 LGHDT and CDR2 YNNKEL (reference sequence). The CDR3 DNA reads TGTGCCAGCAGCCAAGCTTTCGACACAGACCCCCACTTT. It yields the protein CASSQAFDTDPHF.

This clonotype appeared many times. V gene TRBV7-3 combines with J gene TRBJ2-7; no reliable D call. This CDR3 has 13 residues. V was trimmed by 1 base and J by 6 bases, leaving 10 bases between them. CDR1 is SGHTA, CDR2 FQGTGA, per germline. The DNA of the CDR3 is TGTGCCAGCAGCTTAAAGCCCTCCGGCGAGCAGTACTTC. Its protein product is CASSLKPSGEQYF.

This clonotype is medium-sized. This chain joins TRBV5-5 and TRBJ2-3; 9 bases align to TRBD2. Per the germline V gene, CDR1 is SGHKS and CDR2 is YYEKEE (reference sequence). With V trimmed by 1 base and J by 7 bases, 16 bases remained unmatched. The CDR3 is 18 amino acids. The CDR3 nucleotides read TGTGCCAGCAGCTTGTGGGGGGATAGCGGGGGACCCCACTATACGCAGTATTTT. It yields the protein CASSLWGDSGGPHYTQYF.

By share, this clonotype ranks as medium-sized. V gene TRBV7-2 combines with J gene TRBJ2-2; 7 nucleotides agree with TRBD2. The junction had 7 bases not matched to a gene; V was cut back by 4 bases and J by 5 bases. The germline CDR1 and CDR2 sequences are SGHTA and FQGNSA. The CDR3 is made up of 15 amino acids. This chain's CDR3 is CASSSPGGGTGELFF. The CDR3 bases are TGTGCCAGCAGCTCCCCGGGGGGAGGGACCGGGGAGCTGTTTTTT.

The chain couples TRBV3-1 to TRBJ1-1; D is perhaps TRBD1 (5 bases). The CDR3 loop spans 14 amino acids. Trimming removed 1 base at V and 4 bases at J, with 10 bases between. The germline V gene encodes CDR1 LGHDT and CDR2 YNNKEL (reference sequence). CDR3 loop: CASSQGRGGTEAFF. The CDR3 bases are TGTGCCAGCAGCCAAGGGCGGGGCGGCACTGAAGCTTTCTTT.

This clonotype was observed at least ten times. The chain links TRBV3-1 to TRBJ2-7; D might be TRBD2 (6 bases). Germline CDR1 and CDR2: LGHDT and YNNKEL (reference sequence). CDR3 length: 14 residues. Trimming shortened V by 2 bases and J by 6 bases, and 14 bases separated the two germline ends. CDR3 in amino acids: CASSQSRGKGEQYF. The DNA for the CDR3 is TGTGCCAGCAGCCAAAGTCGGGGGAAAGGCGAGCAGTACTTC.

This clonotype was counted ten times or more. The rearrangement uses TRBV25-1 and TRBJ1-4, with D possibly matching TRBD1 (5 bases). V shed 8 bases and J shed 7 bases, with 14 bases lying between them. The CDR3 sequence is 13 residues long. Per germline, CDR1 MGHDK and CDR2 SYGVNS. The CDR3 sequence is CASLEGRGEKLFF. CDR3 nucleotides: TGTGCCAGCTTGGAGGGGAGGGGTGAAAAACTGTTTTTT.

This clonotype showed up just a few times. The chain is built from TRBV6-5 and TRBJ1-1; 12 nucleotides agree with TRBD1. The V gene's germline CDR1 is MNHEY and CDR2 SVGAGI. J was trimmed by 2 bases and V by 7 bases; bases with no gene match: 11. The CDR3 runs 17 residues. CDR3 residues: CASIPDQGTGGNTEAFF. CDR3 coding DNA: TGTGCCAGCATCCCGGATCAAGGGACAGGGGGCAACACTGAAGCTTTCTTT.

This clonotype has at least ten counts. The genes are TRBV18 and TRBJ2-7; possible D gene TRBD2, 6 bases. V lost 0 bases, J lost 6 bases, and 18 bases lay in between. This CDR3 is built from 16 residues. Germline V gene sequence: CDR1 KGHSH, CDR2 LQKENI. The CDR3 region is CASSPPSGPTRGEQYF. The CDR3 coding sequence is TGTGCCAGCTCACCACCTAGCGGCCCCACTCGGGGCGAGCAGTACTTC.

The chain recombines TRBV5-1 with TRBJ2-3; D remains ambiguous. CDR1 is SGHRS and CDR2 is YFSETQ in the germline V gene. Deletions cut 7 bases from V and 6 bases from J, with 9 bases between. CDR3 length: 11 residues. Here the CDR3 DNA reads TGCGCCAGCTCACAGACGGATACGCAGTATTTT. Protein product: CASSQTDTQYF. The complete variable domain, with remaining parts taken from reference TRBV5-1 and TRBJ2-3, reads KAGVTQTPRYLIKTRGQQVTLSCSPISGHRSVSWYQQTPGQGLQFLFEYFSETQRNKGNFPGRFSGRQFSNSRSEMNVSTLELGDSALYLCASSQTDTQYFGPGTRLTVL.

In this sample, this clonotype turned up many times. The chain uses TRBV7-6 and TRBJ2-2; 7 bases agree with TRBD1. Germline V lookup: CDR1 SGHVS, CDR2 FNYEAQ. Trimming removed 5 bases from V and 2 bases from J; junction bases left unmatched: 8. The CDR3 is 16 residues long. CDR3 sequence reads: CASSPSRQGNTGELFF. CDR3 bases: TGTGCCAGCAGCCCAAGCAGACAGGGTAACACCGGGGAGCTGTTTTTT. Full variable domain (rest looked up from reference TRBV7-6 and TRBJ2-2): GAGVSQSPRYKVTKRGQDVALRCDPISGHVSLYWYRQALGQGPEFLTYFNYEAQQDKSGLPNDRFSAERPEGSISTLTIQRTEQRDSAMYRCASSPSRQGNTGELFFGEGSRLTVL.